This T cell receptor (beta chain) was identified in a study of T-cell reconstitution after alpha-beta-depleted transplantation in children. Findings and caveats of the study: At one year after transplant, newly produced T cells mostly accounted for T-cell counts and diversity. Approximately two months post-transplant, alpha-beta T cells reportedly originated from several hundred expanded graft clones. There were some patients whose high TCRbeta diversity at day 60 came from surviving recipient T cells and thymic progenitors.

Comments on this clonotype: Its antigen is as yet unknown.

A library of TCRbeta sequences, prepared with unique molecular identifiers, was generated. MiXCR was run by TCRdb on the PCR reads, yielding one entry per CDR3 protein. The repertoire holds 440,000 or so distinct CDR3 sequences, with over 40% as singletons. The input for sequencing was PBMCs, taken before TCRalphabeta/CD19-depleted stem cell transplant. This clonotype originated in a girl aged 2 to 10 with aplastic anemia, due to receive a stem cell transplant.

The CDR3, as DNA: TGCAGTGCTAGGACAGGTACGAGCAATCAGCCCCAGCATTTT. This codes for CSARTGTSNQPQHF. The chain recombines TRBV20-1 with TRBJ1-5, with D possibly TRBD1 on 6 matching bases. Germline values: CDR1 DFQATT, CDR2 SNEGSKA (reference sequence). The CDR3 has 14 amino acids. Trimming left V 3 bases short and J 1 base short, with 10 bases between.